This T cell receptor beta chain stems from a study of regulatory T cells. Trimming removed 4 bases at V and 1 base at J, with 12 bases between. The CDR3 is 15 amino acids. Looked up from germline, CDR1 is SEHNR and CDR2 is FQNEAQ (reference sequence). With respect to this clone: Its antigen remains unknown.

Amplification used 52 TRBV primers and 13 TRBJ primers. The data were produced by immunoSEQ multiplex PCR, yet TCRdb's version contains in-frame clones alone and is incomplete. The sample lists around 32,000 clones; roughly 90% were seen once. Patients aged 2 to 39 years had fewer naive and more memory CD4+ and CD8+ T cells. Whole-study results and caveats: In patients, unique TRB V-J pairs were restricted and V/J usage skewed, especially in Tregs. In CD3G-deficient patients, conventional CD4+ T cells were enriched for hydrophobic CDR3 residues at positions 6 and 7.

Source material: conventional CD4+ T cells sorted from blood. The TCR sequence derives from a young adult with CD3G deficiency. This chain joins TRBV7-9 and TRBJ2-3; D is possibly TRBD2 (6 bases). In nucleotides, the CDR3 is TGTGCCAGCAGCTGGGGACTTAGTCGCACAGATACGCAGTATTTT. Protein: CASSWGLSRTDTQYF.